The 14 T cell receptor beta chains presented below share a single source sample, sequenced in a study of monozygotic twins with inflammatory bowel disease. Each CDR3 protein gets one entry in TCRdb, which reprocessed the 5' RACE reads and gives no DNA. The sample table includes 400,000 to 500,000 distinct CDR3 sequences. Sequencing used blood. The source is a human donor with ulcerative colitis or Crohn's disease, or a healthy co-twin of an affected twin (not recorded which).

The rearrangement links TRBV5-1 to TRBJ2-5; the D gene TCRdb calls, TRBD2, cannot be checked with no DNA. Germline loops: CDR1 SGHRS, CDR2 YFSETQ. The CDR3 totals 14 residues. The CDR3 protein is CASLLDSKQETQYF.

The rearrangement uses TRBV6-1 and TRBJ1-5; the TRBD1 assignment by TCRdb is unverifiable without DNA. Germline assignment: CDR1 MNHNS and CDR2 SASEGT. This CDR3 region has 15 residues. CDR3 protein: CASSRTGVGDQPQHF.

The J gene is TRBJ1-2, the V gene TRBV20-1. The CDR3 spans 15 residues. Germline V gives CDR1 DFQATT, CDR2 SNEGSKA (reference sequence). CDR3 loop: CSASPRRGSYYGYTF.

The chain uses TRBV12-3 or TRBV12-4 and TRBJ1-2; TCRdb outputs TRBD1, but without DNA this stays unchecked. This CDR3 has 14 residues. CDR3 protein: CASSPTRGHDGYTF.

The chain joins TRBV6-1 to TRBJ1-6. The CDR3 spans 15 residues. Germline V lookup: CDR1 MNHNS, CDR2 SASEGT. The CDR3 here is CASYGYSLYNSPLHF.

CDR3 protein: CSAQSGQGISFANEQFF. V is TRBV20-1 and J is TRBJ2-1; TCRdb outputs TRBD1, but without DNA this stays unchecked. Germline lookup yields CDR1 DFQATT and CDR2 SNEGSKA (reference sequence). This CDR3 spans 17 amino acids.

The V call is TRBV6-1, the J call TRBJ2-3; TCRdb lists TRBD2, though no DNA is available to test this call. Looked up from germline, CDR1 is MNHNS and CDR2 is SASEGT. There are 16 residues in the CDR3. CDR3 loop: CASSGGVVTSTDTQYF.

The chain joins TRBV20-1 to TRBJ2-2; as DNA is missing, the TRBD2 call by TCRdb cannot be tested. Germline CDR1 DFQATT, CDR2 SNEGSKA (reference sequence). This CDR3 is built from 18 residues. The CDR3 loop reads CSAREWGLAGGRTGELFF.

The chain employs TRBV7-6 and TRBJ1-2; TCRdb outputs TRBD1, but without DNA this stays unchecked. Germline lookup yields CDR1 SGHVS and CDR2 FNYEAQ. The CDR3 sequence is 16 residues long. This chain's CDR3 is CASSKGTGAVNHGYTF. Drawing the rest from reference TRBV7-6 and TRBJ1-2, the complete variable domain is GAGVSQSPRYKVTKRGQDVALRCDPISGHVSLYWYRQALGQGPEFLTYFNYEAQQDKSGLPNDRFSAERPEGSISTLTIQRTEQRDSAMYRCASSKGTGAVNHGYTFGSGTRLTVV.

The chain couples TRBV12-3 or TRBV12-4 to TRBJ2-7; absent DNA, TCRdb's TRBD1 call cannot be checked. The CDR3 consists of 14 residues. CDR3 in amino acids: CASSFGTEVYEQYF.

The rearrangement joins TRBV12-3 or TRBV12-4 to TRBJ2-3; absent DNA, TCRdb's TRBD2 call cannot be checked. The CDR3 loop spans 17 amino acids. The CDR3 reads CASSPRQGLAGEDTQYF.

The chain recombines TRBV12-3 or TRBV12-4 with TRBJ2-7. There are 15 residues in the CDR3. CDR3 loop: CASSSALGVYYEQYF.

V usage is TRBV5-1 and J usage is TRBJ1-2; TCRdb picks TRBD1, but there is no DNA to check that call. Germline V gene lookup returns CDR1 SGHRS and CDR2 YFSETQ. CDR3 length: 14 residues. The CDR3 sequence: CASSQPGQIHGYTF.

The V call is TRBV11-2, the J call TRBJ2-2; with no DNA, the TCRdb D assignment of TRBD1 cannot be verified. CDR1 and CDR2 (germline): SGHAT, FQNNGV. The CDR3 is 17 residues long. The CDR3 region is CASSRSRGAGRTGELFF.